A selection of T cell receptor beta chains follows, all from one sample in a study of T-cell memory formation after mild COVID-19. Each CDR3 protein is one row after TCRdb ran MiXCR on the 5' RACE reads. The repertoire holds about 150,000 distinct CDR3 sequences, with 31% as singletons. The sequencing input was PBMCs or a T cell subset sorted from them (not recorded which). All receptors come from an adult woman who had mild COVID-19 (a few samples of this study predate the infection). Cell type and time point are not known. Both conserved end residues are part of each CDR3. The D gene is left open where the match is weak. Where a row states a size, it is once, few, many or the class of an expanded clone; other rows omit it.

j_gene,v_gene,abundance,d_gene,CDR3nt,CDR3aa
TRBJ2-7,TRBV29-1,few,-,TGCAGCGTTGCAGTTTCCCGTGGTGAGCAGTACTTC,CSVAVSRGEQYF
TRBJ2-1,TRBV28,few,TRBD2,TGTGCCAGCAGTTTTCATGATAGCGGGAGGGCCTCGAATGAGCAGTTCTTC,CASSFHDSGRASNEQFF
TRBJ2-1,TRBV9,-,TRBD1,TGTGCCAGCAGCGTAGGGACAGGGGGCAATGAGCAGTTCTTC,CASSVGTGGNEQFF
TRBJ1-5,TRBV4-3,-,-,TGCGCCAGCAGCCAAGTTAGGGTCTATCAGCCCCAGCATTTT,CASSQVRVYQPQHF
TRBJ2-1,TRBV7-6,many,TRBD2,TGTGCCAGCAGCCAGCTAGCGGGGGGGCGTCCTGAGCAGTTCTTC,CASSQLAGGRPEQFF
TRBJ2-6,TRBV5-1,-,-,TGCGCCAGCAGCTTGGAGGTGGGATTGGGGGCCAACGTCCTGACTTTC,CASSLEVGLGANVLTF
TRBJ1-1,TRBV15,-,TRBD1,TGTGCCACCAGCAGAGATTCCGGACAGGGGAAAGCTTTCTTT,CATSRDSGQGKAFF
TRBJ2-3,TRBV4-1,few,TRBD2,TGCGCCAGCAGCCACCCCAAGCGGGGGGATAGCACAGATACGCAGTATTTT,CASSHPKRGDSTDTQYF
TRBJ2-3,TRBV7-9,few,TRBD2,TGTGCCAGCAGCTTGACTTTGGCGGGAGGGCCTGGGACAGATACGCAGTATTTT,CASSLTLAGGPGTDTQYF
TRBJ1-1,TRBV5-1,-,-,TGCGCCAGCAGCCTAGGGGGGGCGACGGACACTGAAGCTTTCTTT,CASSLGGATDTEAFF
TRBJ2-7,TRBV12-5,-,-,TGTGCTAGTGGCCTGAACCGGGACCTTCCCGAGCAGTACTTC,CASGLNRDLPEQYF
TRBJ1-2,TRBV28,once,TRBD1,TGTGCCAGCAGTTTGGGACAGGGGGCTTTTGGCTACACCTTC,CASSLGQGAFGYTF
TRBJ1-1,TRBV29-1,-,-,TGCAGCGTTATAACGAGAGGGATGAACACTGAAGCTTTCTTT,CSVITRGMNTEAFF
TRBJ2-3,TRBV5-1,few,TRBD2,TGCGCCAGCAGCGATAGCGGGGGGAACACAGATACGCAGTATTTT,CASSDSGGNTDTQYF
TRBJ2-3,TRBV9,few,TRBD2,TGTGCCAGCAGCGGGAGCGGGGGGGCAGCGGATACGCAGTATTTT,CASSGSGGAADTQYF
TRBJ1-3,TRBV7-9,-,-,TGTGCCAGCAGCCGAAATGTCAACACCATATATTTT,CASSRNVNTIYF
TRBJ2-2,TRBV4-3,-,-,TGCGCCAGCCAAGGACAGGGAGGGGGGGAGCTGTTTTTT,CASQGQGGGELFF
TRBJ2-7,TRBV20-1,few,TRBD2,TGCAGTGCTAGAGGGGCTAGCGGGAGTTACGAGCAGTACTTC,CSARGASGSYEQYF
TRBJ1-1,TRBV29-1,-,-,TGCAGCGTTCGGGCTTCGGACACTGAAGCTTTCTTT,CSVRASDTEAFF
TRBJ2-5,TRBV20-1,once,TRBD2,TGCAGTGCTAGGACTAGCGGGCACCAAGAGACCCAGTACTTC,CSARTSGHQETQYF
TRBJ2-1,TRBV12-3/TRBV12-4,-,-,TGTGCCAGCAGGGACCTGGGGCAGAATGAGCAGTTCTTC,CASRDLGQNEQFF
TRBJ2-7,TRBV20-1,-,-,TGCAGTGCTAGAGATCGAGGACAGTACTACGAGCAGTACTTC,CSARDRGQYYEQYF
TRBJ1-1,TRBV19,-,TRBD1,TGTGCCAGTAGTCCAAAAGGGGGCGGTCATGAGACTGAAGCTTTCTTT,CASSPKGGGHETEAFF
TRBJ2-3,TRBV13,-,TRBD2,TGTGCCAGCACGACTGGGGCTAGCGGAGATACGCAGTATTTT,CASTTGASGDTQYF
TRBJ2-2,TRBV24-1,-,TRBD1,TGTGCCACCAGTGATTTAGGGACAGCGAACACCGGGGAGCTGTTTTTT,CATSDLGTANTGELFF
TRBJ2-1,TRBV7-3,-,TRBD1,TGTGCCAGCAAGGCGACAGGGGACAATGAGCAGTTCTTC,CASKATGDNEQFF
TRBJ2-1,TRBV23-1,-,-,TGCGCCAGCACTACGGGGGGCTTCCCCGGAGAGCAGTTCTTC,CASTTGGFPGEQFF
TRBJ1-6,TRBV6-2/TRBV6-3,-,-,TGTGCCAGCCGCCGGGACCTATATAATTCACCCCTCCACTTT,CASRRDLYNSPLHF
TRBJ1-5,TRBV19,-,-,TGTGCCAGTACCGCCGCGACGGGCGGCAATCAGCCCCAGCATTTT,CASTAATGGNQPQHF
TRBJ1-1,TRBV6-2/TRBV6-3,-,TRBD1,TGTGCCAGCAGGCTTTCTGACAGGGCGGCTGGAGCTTTCTTT,CASRLSDRAAGAFF
TRBJ2-2,TRBV5-1,-,TRBD1,TGCGCCAGCAGCTTATGGACAGGGGGCAACACCGGGGAGCTGTTTTTT,CASSLWTGGNTGELFF
TRBJ2-3,TRBV7-7,-,TRBD2,TGTGCCAGCAGCCTCGGGACTAGCGGGGCGACAACAGATACGCAGTATTTT,CASSLGTSGATTDTQYF
TRBJ2-5,TRBV29-1,few,TRBD2,TGCAGCGTGAAGAGCGGGATCGGGCGAGAGACCCAGTACTTC,CSVKSGIGRETQYF
TRBJ2-7,TRBV6-8,-,TRBD2,TGTGCCAGCAGCCCGGGACTAGCGGTCCACGAGCAGTACTTC,CASSPGLAVHEQYF
TRBJ2-1,TRBV18,few,-,TGTGCCAGCTCACCGCCGGGACACACTACCAACAATGAGCAGTTCTTC,CASSPPGHTTNNEQFF
TRBJ2-5,TRBV5-6,-,TRBD2,TGTGCCAGCAGCCATCTAGCGGGAACCGTTGGAGAGACCCAGTACTTC,CASSHLAGTVGETQYF
TRBJ2-1,TRBV5-1,few,TRBD1,TGCGCCAGCAGCTTGGCAGGGGGTAAGGTGGTCTTC,CASSLAGGKVVF
TRBJ2-2,TRBV12-3/TRBV12-4,-,-,TGTGCCAGACCAGAGGCGAACACCGGGGAGCTGTTTTTT,CARPEANTGELFF
TRBJ2-7,TRBV11-2,once,-,TGTGCCAGCAGCTTATCCCCCAACGAGCAGTACTTC,CASSLSPNEQYF
TRBJ2-3,TRBV11-2,few,-,TGTGCCAGCAGCTTAGAAGGGGGAGTAGATACGCAGTATTTT,CASSLEGGVDTQYF
TRBJ2-1,TRBV6-5,few,TRBD2,TGTGCCAGCAGTTACTCGGGCGCAGCGGGAGAGTCCTACAATGAGCAGTTCTTC,CASSYSGAAGESYNEQFF